This T cell receptor (beta chain) originates from a study of beta chain features in type 1 diabetes. About the research overall: Age, gender and cell yields were similar between patients and healthy donors. Sorted cells from all samples, numbering roughly 100,000,000, were examined. General study points: Moderately but significantly shorter TCRB CDR3s were found in Type 1 diabetes patients in all four CD4+ subsets. A greater similarity of naive, central memory and Treg TCRB repertoires was seen among patients than among healthy donors. A pattern of fewer insertions and more deletions at VDJ junctions was seen in type 1 diabetes patients.

As to this clone: Its cognate antigen is unknown.

Germline CDR1 and CDR2: SGHTA and FQGNSA. CDR3 size: 18 residues. V was pared by 5 bases and J by 5 bases, with 15 bases of the junction left unmatched. cDNA synthesis used the whole RNA isolate, giving expressed TCRB sequences. Only in-frame clones appear in the TCRdb table, and some are missing; sequencing was by immunoSEQ multiplex PCR. The sample shows about 660,000 clones, 11% to 15% of them seen only once. The sample consisted of naive CD4+ T cells from blood. V and J are TRBV7-2 and TRBJ2-5; 12 nucleotides agree with TRBD2. The origin of this receptor is a man aged 18 to 30 with type 1 diabetes. The CDR3 reads CASSPLGRLAGVGETQYF. For the CDR3, the DNA is TGTGCCAGCAGCCCCCTGGGGCGACTAGCGGGAGTAGGGGAGACCCAGTACTTC.